The 3 T cell receptor beta chains below come from one sample, sequenced in a study of blood T cell repertoires in COVID-19. Profiled with immunoSEQ multiplex PCR; TCRdb holds only in-frame clones, not every one. The sample contains some 75,000 clones, about 88% of which appear only once. The material sequenced was peripheral blood. The receptors come from a man in his 70s with active or convalescent COVID-19.

J is TRBJ2-5 and V is TRBV20-1, with 11 bases matching TRBD2. The trim removed 3 bases at V and 2 bases at J, leaving 2 bases unmatched. In germline, CDR1 is DFQATT, CDR2 SNEGSKA (reference sequence). This CDR3 comprises 14 residues. The CDR3 spells CSASRLAGQETQYF. The DNA of the CDR3 is TGCAGTGCTAGTAGACTAGCGGGACAAGAGACCCAGTACTTC.

The V call is TRBV6-4, the J call TRBJ1-6; 7 bases are shared with TRBD1. J gave up 5 bases and V 6 bases, and 1 base lay outside the gene matches. Germline V gene data show CDR1 as MRHNA and CDR2 as SNTAGT. The CDR3 spans 13 residues. CDR3 coding DNA: TGTGCCAGCAGGGGGACAGATAATTCACCCCTCCACTTT. This translates into CASRGTDNSPLHF.

The genes are TRBV9 and TRBJ1-2; 7 bases match TRBD1. Germline CDR1 is SGDLS and CDR2 is YYNGEE. The J segment lost 3 bases and the V segment lost 4 bases, leaving 6 bases of the junction unmatched. CDR3 size: 14 residues. The CDR3 nucleotides are TGTGCCAGCAGCTTAACCGGGACAGACTATGGCTACACCTTC. Residues: CASSLTGTDYGYTF. Full variable domain (rest looked up from reference TRBV9 and TRBJ1-2): DSGVTQTPKHLITATGQRVTLRCSPRSGDLSVYWYQQSLDQGLQFLIQYYNGEERAKGNILERFSAQQFPDLHSELNLSSLELGDSALYFCASSLTGTDYGYTFGSGTRLTVV.